These 2 T cell receptor beta chains share one sample of origin, sequenced in a study of cytomegalovirus exposure and HLA in healthy donors. The study ran its PCR with 60 Vbeta and 13 Jbeta primers. Produced via immunoSEQ multiplex PCR; TCRdb's table is partial and in-frame only. The sample has about 160,000 clones; around 86% are singletons. The sample comprised PBMCs. The receptors were sampled from a girl aged 2 to 10 in good health and CMV-seropositive.

The chain joins TRBV5-1 to TRBJ2-1; TRBD1 agrees at 8 bases. The CDR3 covers 14 residues. Germline lookup yields CDR1 SGHRS and CDR2 YFSETQ. The V segment lost 5 bases and the J segment 7 bases; nucleotides outside the gene matches: 8. CDR3 loop: CASSGQGILNEQFF. As DNA, the CDR3 is TGCGCCAGCAGTGGACAGGGTATTCTGAATGAGCAGTTCTTC.

The chain recombines TRBV5-1 with TRBJ2-5, with TRBD1 matching over 9 bases. Germline lookup yields CDR1 SGHRS and CDR2 YFSETQ. Trimming removed 3 bases from V and 2 bases from J; junction bases left unmatched: 11. The CDR3 runs to 17 residues. DNA for the CDR3: TGCGCCAGCAGCTCAATCAAACCGGGACAGGGTCAAGAGACCCAGTACTTC. Protein product: CASSSIKPGQGQETQYF. Full variable domain (remainder filled in from reference TRBV5-1 and TRBJ2-5): KAGVTQTPRYLIKTRGQQVTLSCSPISGHRSVSWYQQTPGQGLQFLFEYFSETQRNKGNFPGRFSGRQFSNSRSEMNVSTLELGDSALYLCASSSIKPGQGQETQYFGPGTRLLVL.